The entry below describes one TCR beta chain. Its antigen is still unknown. It has no much larger one-base neighbor in the sample; base qualities were not kept. The source of the sample is a study of response to subunit inactivated influenza vaccine (dated by TCRdb to about 2018). About the investigation overall: Deep quantitative profiling of the T cell receptor repertoire was used in the study to follow responses to a trivalent subunit inactivated influenza vaccine.

The library came from RT-PCR. Reads for this sample came from an Illumina HiSeq 2500. TCRdb trimmed the raw reads at Q25, called clones with MiXCR and kept productive beta chains. Under each unique CDR3 protein, matching rows form one entry showing the most common genes and DNA. The sample table holds roughly 650,000 distinct CDR3 sequences, of which approximately 15% were seen once. The ten largest clones represent 7.5% to 8% of the sample. Study-wide conclusions, independent of this receptor: The authors suggested that each seasonal influenza vaccination may recruit only a limited number of new T cells.

The clonotype comes from a man aged 50-59 years who received an inactivated influenza vaccine. Donor details come from another sample of the same person, matched by shared clones. The specimen comprised PBMCs from blood, sampled 14 to 15 days before vaccination.

CDR3 region: CASSTPRDGAPGETQYF. The sequenced DNA: TGTGCCAGCAGCACTCCTCGCGATGGGGCCCCGGGGGAGACCCAGTACTTC. Recombination joined TRBV12-3 or TRBV12-4 with TRBJ2-5, with the D gene possibly TRBD1 or TRBD2, each one fitting 5 bases. Deletion took 6 bases off V and 5 bases off J, with a span of 25 bases between the germline ends. CDR3 length: 17 amino acids, cysteine to phenylalanine. The kept DNA is CDR3 alone, 51 bases in frame from the first base.